This T cell receptor (beta chain) was captured in a study of T cell responses to AZD1222 COVID-19 vaccine. The CDR3 totals 12 residues. With 6 bases removed from V and 2 bases from J, the gap between germline ends came to 7 bases. Per the germline V gene, CDR1 is MNHNY and CDR2 is SVGAGI (reference sequence). Measured with immunoSEQ multiplex PCR; TCRdb has only the in-frame clones, and not every one. This repertoire shows 95,000 to 150,000 clones, just over 85% found once; its top ten account for approximately 7.6%. The study's findings and limits: After two AZD1222 doses, spike-specific TCR breadth and depth rose versus day 0. The sample set comprised mostly white British donors with more females, and clonal diversity was possibly underestimated.

As for this clone: Its antigen is still unknown.

The receptor was derived from an adult in good health. Sequences were derived from peripheral blood, sampled on day 0 of AZD1222 vaccination. This chain joins TRBV6-6 and TRBJ2-5, with D tentatively TRBD2 (6 bases). CDR3 coding DNA: TGTGCCAGCAGCGGGAGTCAAGAGACCCAGTACTTC. It specifies CASSGSQETQYF.